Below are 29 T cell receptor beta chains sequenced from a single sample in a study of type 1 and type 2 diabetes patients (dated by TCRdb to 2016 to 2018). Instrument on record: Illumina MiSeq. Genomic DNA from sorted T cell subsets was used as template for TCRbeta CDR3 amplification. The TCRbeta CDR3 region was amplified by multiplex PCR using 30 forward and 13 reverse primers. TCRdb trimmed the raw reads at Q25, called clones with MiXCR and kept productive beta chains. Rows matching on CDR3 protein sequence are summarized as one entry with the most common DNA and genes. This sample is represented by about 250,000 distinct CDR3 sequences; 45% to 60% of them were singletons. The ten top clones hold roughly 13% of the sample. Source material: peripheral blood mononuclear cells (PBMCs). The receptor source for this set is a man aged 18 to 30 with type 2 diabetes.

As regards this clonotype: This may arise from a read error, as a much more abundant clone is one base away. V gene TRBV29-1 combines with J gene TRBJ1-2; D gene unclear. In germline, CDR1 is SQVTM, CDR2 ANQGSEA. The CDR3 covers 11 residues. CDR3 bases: TGCAGCGTCCAGGTTGTGGATGGCTACGCCTTC. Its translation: CSVQVVDGYAF.

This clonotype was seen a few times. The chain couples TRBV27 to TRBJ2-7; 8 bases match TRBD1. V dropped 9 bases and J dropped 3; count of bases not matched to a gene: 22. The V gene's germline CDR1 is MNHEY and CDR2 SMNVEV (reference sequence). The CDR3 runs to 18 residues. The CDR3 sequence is CARCPGTGTPCIRYEQYF. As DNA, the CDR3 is TGTGCCAGATGTCCCGGGACAGGAACACCCTGTATTCGCTACGAGCAGTACTTC.

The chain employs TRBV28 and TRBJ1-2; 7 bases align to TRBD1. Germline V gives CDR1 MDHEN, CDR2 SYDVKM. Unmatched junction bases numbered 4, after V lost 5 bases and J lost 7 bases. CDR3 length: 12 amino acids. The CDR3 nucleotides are TGTGCCAGCAGTGTAAACAGGGGTGGCTACACCTTC. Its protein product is CASSVNRGGYTF.

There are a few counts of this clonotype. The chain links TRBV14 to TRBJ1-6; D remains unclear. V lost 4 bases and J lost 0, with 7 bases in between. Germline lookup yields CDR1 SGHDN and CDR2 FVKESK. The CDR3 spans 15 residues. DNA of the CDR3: TGTGCCAGCAGCCGAGGGAGCTCCTATAATTCACCCCTCCACTTT. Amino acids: CASSRGSSYNSPLHF. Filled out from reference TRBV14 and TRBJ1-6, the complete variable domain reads EAGVTQFPSHSVIEKGQTVTLRCDPISGHDNLYWYRRVMGKEIKFLLHFVKESKQDESGMPNNRFLAERTGGTYSTLKVQPAELEDSGVYFCASSRGSSYNSPLHFGNGTRLTVT.

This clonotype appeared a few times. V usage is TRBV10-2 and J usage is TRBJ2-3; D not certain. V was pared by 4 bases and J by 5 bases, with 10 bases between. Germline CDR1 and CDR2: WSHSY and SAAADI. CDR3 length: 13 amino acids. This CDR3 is CASSVGYRDTQYF. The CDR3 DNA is TGCGCCAGCAGTGTAGGGTACCGAGATACGCAGTATTTT.

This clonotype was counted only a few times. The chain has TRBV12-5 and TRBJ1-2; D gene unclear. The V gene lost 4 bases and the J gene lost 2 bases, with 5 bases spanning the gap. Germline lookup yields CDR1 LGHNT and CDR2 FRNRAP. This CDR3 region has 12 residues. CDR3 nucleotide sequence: TGTGCTAGTGGTTACCTAAACTATGGCTACACCTTC. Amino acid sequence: CASGYLNYGYTF.

This CDR3 reads CSDLSADSTDTQYF. CDR3 nucleotides: TGCAGCGATCTCTCGGCGGATAGCACAGATACGCAGTATTTT. The chain couples TRBV29-1 to TRBJ2-3; no clear D. CDR1 SQVTM and CDR2 ANQGSEA come from the germline V gene. V lost 7 bases, J lost 0 bases, and 14 bases lay in between. This CDR3 comprises 14 residues.

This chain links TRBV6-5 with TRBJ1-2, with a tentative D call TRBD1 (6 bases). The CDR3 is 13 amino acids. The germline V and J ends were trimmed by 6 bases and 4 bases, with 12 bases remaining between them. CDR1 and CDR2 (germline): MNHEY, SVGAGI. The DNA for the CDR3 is TGTGCCAGCAGAGCCCCGGACAGCTATGGCTACACCTTC. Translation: CASRAPDSYGYTF.

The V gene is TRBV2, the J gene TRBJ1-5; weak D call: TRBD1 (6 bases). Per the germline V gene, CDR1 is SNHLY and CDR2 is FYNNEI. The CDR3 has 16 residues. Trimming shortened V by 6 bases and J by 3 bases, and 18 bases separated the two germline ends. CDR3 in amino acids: CASSPGQPRVNQPQHF. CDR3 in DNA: TGTGCCAGCAGCCCCGGACAGCCGAGAGTCAATCAGCCCCAGCATTTT.

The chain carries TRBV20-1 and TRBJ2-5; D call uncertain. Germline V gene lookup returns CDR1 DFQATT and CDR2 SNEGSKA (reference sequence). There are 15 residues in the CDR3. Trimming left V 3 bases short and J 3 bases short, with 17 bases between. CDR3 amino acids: CSASPAWQRKETQYF. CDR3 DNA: TGCAGTGCTAGCCCAGCCTGGCAGCGAAAAGAGACCCAGTACTTC.

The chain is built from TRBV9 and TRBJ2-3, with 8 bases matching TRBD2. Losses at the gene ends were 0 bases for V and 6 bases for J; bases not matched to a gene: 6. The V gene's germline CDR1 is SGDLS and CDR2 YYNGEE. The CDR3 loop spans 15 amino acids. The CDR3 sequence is CASSVDGTRMDTQYF. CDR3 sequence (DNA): TGTGCCAGCAGCGTAGACGGGACTAGGATGGATACGCAGTATTTT.

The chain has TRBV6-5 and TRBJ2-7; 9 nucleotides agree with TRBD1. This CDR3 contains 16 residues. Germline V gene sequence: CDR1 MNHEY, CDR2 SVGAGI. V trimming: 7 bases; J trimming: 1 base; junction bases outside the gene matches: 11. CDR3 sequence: CASNLPPGQGSYEQYF. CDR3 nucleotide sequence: TGTGCCAGCAACCTACCCCCGGGACAGGGATCCTACGAGCAGTACTTC.

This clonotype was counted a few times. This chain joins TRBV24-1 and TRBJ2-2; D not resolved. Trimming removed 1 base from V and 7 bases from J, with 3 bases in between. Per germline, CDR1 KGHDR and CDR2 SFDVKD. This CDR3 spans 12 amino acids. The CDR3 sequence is CATSDLVGELFF. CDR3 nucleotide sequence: TGTGCCACCAGTGATTTAGTCGGGGAGCTGTTTTTT.

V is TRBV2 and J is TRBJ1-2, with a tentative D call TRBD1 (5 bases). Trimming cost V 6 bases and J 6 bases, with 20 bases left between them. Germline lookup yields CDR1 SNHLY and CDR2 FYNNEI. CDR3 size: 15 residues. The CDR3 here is CASRRGAGTWDGYTF. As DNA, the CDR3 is TGTGCCAGCAGACGTGGTGCGGGGACCTGGGATGGCTACACCTTC.

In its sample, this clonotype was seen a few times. CDR3 coding DNA: TGTGCCAGCAGCGTAGCTCTGGGGAGGAGCACAGATACGCAGTATTTT. This encodes CASSVALGRSTDTQYF. V usage is TRBV9 and J usage is TRBJ2-3; a possible D gene is TRBD2 (6 bases). The ends were cut back, 0 bases at V and 0 bases at J, with 11 bases in the middle. This CDR3 spans 16 amino acids. CDR1 and CDR2 from the germline V gene are SGDLS and YYNGEE. The full variable domain, its missing parts supplied by reference TRBV9 and TRBJ2-3, is DSGVTQTPKHLITATGQRVTLRCSPRSGDLSVYWYQQSLDQGLQFLIQYYNGEERAKGNILERFSAQQFPDLHSELNLSSLELGDSALYFCASSVALGRSTDTQYFGPGTRLTVL.

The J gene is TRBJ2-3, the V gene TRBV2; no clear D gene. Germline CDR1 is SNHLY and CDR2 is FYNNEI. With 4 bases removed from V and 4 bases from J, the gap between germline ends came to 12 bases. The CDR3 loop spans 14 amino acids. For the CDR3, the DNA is TGTGCCAGCAGTGCTTACACGTCGGCAGATACGCAGTATTTT. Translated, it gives CASSAYTSADTQYF.

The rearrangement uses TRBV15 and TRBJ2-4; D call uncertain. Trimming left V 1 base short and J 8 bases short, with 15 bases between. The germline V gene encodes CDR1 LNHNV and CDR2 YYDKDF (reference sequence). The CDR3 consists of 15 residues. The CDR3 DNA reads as TGTGCCACCAGCAGAGGGTCGGGCGTTATATACATTCAGTACTTC. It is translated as CATSRGSGVIYIQYF.

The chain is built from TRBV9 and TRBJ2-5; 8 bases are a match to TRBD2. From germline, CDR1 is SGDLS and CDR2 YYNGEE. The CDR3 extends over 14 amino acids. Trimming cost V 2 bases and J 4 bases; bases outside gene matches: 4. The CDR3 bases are TGTGCCAGCAGCGTTTCCGGGAGGGCAGAGACCCAGTACTTC. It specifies CASSVSGRAETQYF.

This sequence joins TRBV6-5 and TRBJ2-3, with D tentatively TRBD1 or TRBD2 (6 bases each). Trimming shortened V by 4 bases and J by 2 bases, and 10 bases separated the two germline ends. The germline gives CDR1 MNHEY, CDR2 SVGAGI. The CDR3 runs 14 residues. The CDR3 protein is CASSFGGATDTQYF. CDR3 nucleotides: TGTGCCAGCAGTTTCGGGGGCGCCACAGATACGCAGTATTTT.

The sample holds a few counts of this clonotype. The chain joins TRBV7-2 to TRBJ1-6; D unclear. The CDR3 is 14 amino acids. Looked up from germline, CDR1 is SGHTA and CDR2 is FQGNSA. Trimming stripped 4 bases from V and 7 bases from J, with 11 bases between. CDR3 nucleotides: TGTGCCAGCAGCTCGCGGAAGCTCAATTCACCCCTCCACTTT. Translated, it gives CASSSRKLNSPLHF. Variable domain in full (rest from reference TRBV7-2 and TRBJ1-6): GAGVSQSPSNKVTEKGKDVELRCDPISGHTALYWYRQSLGQGLEFLIYFQGNSAPDKSGLPSDRFSAERTGGSVSTLTIQRTQQEDSAVYLCASSSRKLNSPLHFGNGTRLTVT.

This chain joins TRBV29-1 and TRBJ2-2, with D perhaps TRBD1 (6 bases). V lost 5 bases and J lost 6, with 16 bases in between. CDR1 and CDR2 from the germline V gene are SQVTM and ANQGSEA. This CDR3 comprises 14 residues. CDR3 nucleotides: TGCAGCGTTCCGGACAGACGGTTATCCGGGGAGCTGTTTTTT. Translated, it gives CSVPDRRLSGELFF.

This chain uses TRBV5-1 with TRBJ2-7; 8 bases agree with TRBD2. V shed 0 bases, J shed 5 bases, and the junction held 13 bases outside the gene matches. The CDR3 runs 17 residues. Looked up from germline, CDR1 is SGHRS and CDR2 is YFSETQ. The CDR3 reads CASSLVFSGTVKDEQYF. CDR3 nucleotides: TGCGCCAGCAGCTTGGTTTTTAGCGGGACGGTCAAGGACGAGCAGTACTTC.

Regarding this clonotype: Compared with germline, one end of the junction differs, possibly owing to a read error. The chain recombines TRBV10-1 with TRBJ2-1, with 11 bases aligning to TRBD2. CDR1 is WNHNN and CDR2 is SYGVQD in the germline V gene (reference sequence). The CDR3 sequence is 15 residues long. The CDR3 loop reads CASSPTSGGYNEQFF. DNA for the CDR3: TGTGCCAGCAGTCCCACTAGCGGGGGATACAATGAGCAGTTCTTC.

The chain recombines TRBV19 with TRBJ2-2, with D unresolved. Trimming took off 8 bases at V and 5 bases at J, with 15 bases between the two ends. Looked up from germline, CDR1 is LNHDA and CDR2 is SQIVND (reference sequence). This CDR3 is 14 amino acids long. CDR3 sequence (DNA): TGTGCCAGTGAGGCGGAGCCTACAACCGGGGAGCTGTTTTTT. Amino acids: CASEAEPTTGELFF.

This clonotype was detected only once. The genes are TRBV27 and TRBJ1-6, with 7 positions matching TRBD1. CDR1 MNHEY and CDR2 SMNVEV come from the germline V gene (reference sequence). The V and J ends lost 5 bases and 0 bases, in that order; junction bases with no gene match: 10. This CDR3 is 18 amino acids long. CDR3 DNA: TGTGCCAGCAGTCCGACAGGGTGGGCCTCCTCCTATAATTCACCCCTCCACTTT. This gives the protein CASSPTGWASSYNSPLHF.

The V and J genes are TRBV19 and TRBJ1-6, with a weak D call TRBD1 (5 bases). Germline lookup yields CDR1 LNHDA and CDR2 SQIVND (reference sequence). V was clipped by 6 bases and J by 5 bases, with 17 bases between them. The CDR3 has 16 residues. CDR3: CASRPAGTGDNSPLHF. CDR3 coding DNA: TGTGCCAGTAGACCCGCGGGGACGGGAGATAATTCACCCCTCCACTTT.

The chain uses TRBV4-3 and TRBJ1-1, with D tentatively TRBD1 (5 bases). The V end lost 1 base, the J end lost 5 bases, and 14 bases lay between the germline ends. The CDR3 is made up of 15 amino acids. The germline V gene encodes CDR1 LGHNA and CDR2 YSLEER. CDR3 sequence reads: CASSQGGGRGTEAFF. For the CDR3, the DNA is TGCGCCAGCAGCCAAGGTGGGGGGAGAGGGACTGAAGCTTTCTTT.

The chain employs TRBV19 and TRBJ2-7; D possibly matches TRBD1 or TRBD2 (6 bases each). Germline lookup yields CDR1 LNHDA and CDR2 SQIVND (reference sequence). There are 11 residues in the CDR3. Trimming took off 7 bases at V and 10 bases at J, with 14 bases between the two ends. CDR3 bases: TGTGCCAGTACCAAGGGGGGCGATCAGTACTTC. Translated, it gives CASTKGGDQYF.

The CDR3 DNA follows: TGCAGTGCTAGACGAGGGGGCGGGGGGGCCAACGAGCAGTACTTC. Its protein product is CSARRGGGGANEQYF. The V and J genes are TRBV20-1 and TRBJ2-7; 9 bases line up with TRBD2. There are 15 residues in the CDR3. V was clipped by 2 bases and J by 5 bases; unmatched bases: 10. Germline CDR1 reads DFQATT; CDR2 reads SNEGSKA (reference sequence).